The 10 T cell receptor beta chains reported below all come from one sample, sequenced in a study of post-analysis software for immune sequencing data. Their specific antigens are unknown. TCR beta libraries were prepared from cDNA with unique molecular identifiers. TCRdb reprocessed the PCR reads with MiXCR, giving one entry per CDR3 protein. The sample has about 500,000 distinct CDR3 sequences, 45% seen once. Study-level points and caveats: TRBV segments more frequent in patients than in controls numbered several and included TRBV5-6, TRBV5-1 and TRBV20-1.

The sequencing input was blood. The receptors shown here come from a girl aged 5 to 17 with multiple sclerosis.

The V and J genes are TRBV29-1 and TRBJ2-1; D remains unclear. The CDR3 runs 11 residues. With 7 bases removed from V and 8 bases from J, the gap between germline ends came to 12 bases. The germline gives CDR1 SQVTM, CDR2 ANQGSEA. The CDR3 DNA reads as TGCAGCGCCGGGCCTACCGATGAGCAGTTCTTC. Amino acid sequence: CSAGPTDEQFF.

CDR3 in amino acids: CASSYPGGRYEQFF. CDR3 coding DNA: TGTGCCAGCAGCTATCCAGGGGGGCGGTACGAGCAGTTCTTC. The chain employs TRBV7-2 and TRBJ2-1, with D possibly being TRBD1 (7 bases). The germline V gene encodes CDR1 SGHTA and CDR2 FQGNSA. V lost 4 bases and J 10 bases, leaving 17 bases between the germline ends. The length of the CDR3 is 14 residues.

This clonotype came up a few times. The gene calls are TRBV7-8 and TRBJ2-4; D ambiguous. V lost 5 bases, J lost 9 bases, and 14 bases lay in between. This CDR3 has 13 residues. Germline V gene data show CDR1 as SGHVS and CDR2 as FQNEAQ. CDR3 in amino acids: CASSARPRAIQYF. The CDR3 DNA reads TGTGCCAGCAGCGCCCGACCACGGGCCATTCAGTACTTC.

The chain uses TRBV20-1 and TRBJ2-1, with D perhaps TRBD1 (5 bases). The V end lost 1 base, the J end lost 0 bases, and 19 bases lay between the germline ends. Germline values: CDR1 DFQATT, CDR2 SNEGSKA (reference sequence). This CDR3 region has 18 residues. The CDR3, as DNA: TGCAGTGCTAGAGGGGGCATAAGGGCGGCACTCTCCTACAATGAGCAGTTCTTC. Protein product: CSARGGIRAALSYNEQFF.

Notes on this clonotype: A read error may explain this, as a much larger clone is one base away. CDR3 loop: CASSLARTSGRDEQFF. The CDR3 bases are TGTGCCAGCAGTTTGGCCCGGACTAGCGGGAGGGATGAGCAGTTCTTC. The genes are TRBV28 and TRBJ2-1; TRBD2 aligns across 15 bases. With V trimmed by 3 bases and J by 8 bases, 5 bases remained unmatched. Per germline, CDR1 MDHEN and CDR2 SYDVKM. The CDR3 spans 16 residues.

The chain recombines TRBV20-1 with TRBJ1-6; D call uncertain. The CDR3 is 16 residues long. Germline V CDR1 and CDR2: DFQATT, SNEGSKA (reference sequence). Trimming stripped 1 base from V and 6 bases from J, with 16 bases between. CDR3 DNA sequence: TGCAGTGCTAGAGGATCCGTAGGGAGATTTAATTCACCCCTCCACTTT. It specifies CSARGSVGRFNSPLHF.

This clonotype turned up a few times. The chain links TRBV7-3 to TRBJ2-3; D is ambiguous. V was pared by 5 bases and J by 5 bases, with 14 bases between. From germline, CDR1 is SGHTA and CDR2 FQGTGA. This CDR3 contains 14 residues. CDR3 protein: CASSPYPLGDTQYF. In nucleotides, the CDR3 is TGTGCCAGCAGCCCGTACCCCCTGGGAGATACGCAGTATTTT.

This clonotype was counted only a few times. V gene TRBV7-3 combines with J gene TRBJ2-3, with D unclear. CDR3 length: 16 amino acids. Trimming took 1 base from V and 4 from J, leaving 15 bases between them. Germline lookup yields CDR1 SGHTA and CDR2 FQGTGA. The CDR3, as DNA: TGTGCCAGCAGCTTAAACGGGCGGCTAGTCGCAGATACGCAGTATTTT. This gives the protein CASSLNGRLVADTQYF.

This clonotype was detected only a few times. V gene TRBV7-2 combines with J gene TRBJ2-5, with unresolved D. With 2 bases removed from V and 5 bases from J, the gap between germline ends came to 12 bases. Germline V gene lookup returns CDR1 SGHTA and CDR2 FQGNSA. CDR3 size: 14 residues. The CDR3 sequence is CASSLPPRRETQYF. CDR3 coding DNA: TGTGCCAGCAGCTTACCCCCAAGACGGGAGACCCAGTACTTC.

This clonotype has more than one count but fewer than ten. The chain joins TRBV9 to TRBJ2-1; D gene ambiguous. The V and J ends lost 3 bases and 0 bases respectively, with 16 bases between them. Germline V CDR1 and CDR2: SGDLS, YYNGEE. The CDR3 has 17 residues. CDR3 in amino acids: CASSDPLSRSSYNEQFF. The CDR3 DNA reads TGTGCCAGCAGCGACCCCCTGAGTAGGAGCTCCTACAATGAGCAGTTCTTC.